This record concerns one T cell receptor (beta chain) sequence. Only one count was recorded for this clonotype. This receptor's antigen is unknown. Per-base quality was not reported, and no clone a single base away is much larger than it. Weak support is all one read offers. In the germline V gene, CDR1 corresponds to SNHLY and CDR2 to FYNNEI. Relative to germline, V is missing 4 bases and J is missing 4 bases, with 7 bases of the junction outside any gene match. The cysteine opens and the phenylalanine closes a CDR3 of 16 amino acids. The retained sequence is limited to the CDR3, 48 bases, with the frame set at the first base. This entry comes from a study of T cells in Graves' hyperthyroidism and ophthalmopathy (dated by TCRdb to the late 2010s). For context, the study as a whole: Peripheral blood was sampled at the time of initial diagnosis, prior to any treatment. A discovery cohort of about a hundred patients, approximately 45 with Graves' ophthalmopathy and 57 with stable Graves' hyperthyroidism, was used to find distinguishing TCR V-J signatures. Whether ophthalmopathy could be predicted prospectively was tested in an independent validation cohort made up of under 20 hyperthyroidism patients plus 17 patients who later progressed to ophthalmopathy. The 100 or so discovery patients were randomly split 7:3 into training and test sets. In more than 5 Graves' hyperthyroidism patients, the study also compared T-cell repertoires from thyroid tissue with T-cell repertoires from blood. Once sampling was done, hyperthyroidism patients were given methimazole at a starting dose of 30 mg daily, whereas ophthalmopathy patients were given high-dose intravenous methylprednisolone. According to the paper, TCR Vbeta CDR3 sequencing was carried out on 135 peripheral blood samples, which came from fewer than 50 ophthalmopathy, 75 to 80 hyperthyroidism and roughly 17 progressor patients.

The TCR beta CDR3 regions were amplified from the RNA transcripts. The first round of RT-PCR for the TCR CDR3 was performed with the HTBI primer set and the Qiagen OneStep RT-PCR kit. A second multiplex PCR round built the libraries, followed by size selection and purification. Paired-end sequencing of the libraries was performed with 100 bp reads on an Illumina HiSeq2000. On the study's bioinformatics: Raw data were processed with SOAPnuke, discarding reads with adapters, uncalled bases, mean Phred below 15, or no exact constant-primer or identifier match. High-quality paired reads were merged using COPE v1.2.5, and each unique nucleotide sequence was defined as a clonotype. MiTCR v1.1 was used to align clonotypes to the IMGT TRBV, TRBD and TRBJ reference segments. The analysis was restricted to V-J combinations with a frequency above 0.0001, which together covered about 99% of the repertoires. The TCS score was defined as F50 (clonal expansion) divided by E x V (chaos), with BLOSUM62-based TCRdist calculated between CDR3 peptides within each V-J. Welch's t-statistics and random forest reduced 514 V-J features to 10 to 15, which were used in a naive Bayes classifier (R e1071). The public reads were quality trimmed at Q25 with fastp and then assembled into clones with MiXCR by TCRdb, keeping productive beta chains. When rows share a CDR3 protein, they turn into one entry using the most common DNA and genes. None of the V and J calls come from the authors' own analysis; TCRdb made them. The sample profile shows around 480,000 distinct CDR3 sequences; around 14% of them were found once. 15% to 20% of the sample belongs to the ten largest clones.

Graves' hyperthyroidism was defined as stable when no progression to ophthalmopathy occurred over 18 months of follow-up. Hyperthyroidism patients were aged 18 to 65 years and newly diagnosed, with disease duration of less than 2 months. Patients with uncontrolled infections, other autoimmune diseases, pregnancy or lactation were excluded. Diagnoses were based on clinical symptoms, serum thyroxine and TRAb, thyroid ultrasound and orbital computed tomography. PBMCs were separated from roughly 9.3 ml of fresh peripheral blood using Ficoll-Paque density gradient centrifugation. Total RNA was extracted with Trizol reagent, and quality was checked on an Agilent 2100 Bioanalyzer. The study at large found these results: During validation, the model predicted progression to ophthalmopathy a median of around six months ahead of onset, with roughly 65% sensitivity and 72% to 85% specificity. Sample size was not statistically predetermined, and investigators were not blinded to group allocation. Ophthalmopathy was separated from stable hyperthyroidism by a 13 V-J signature model, with around 90% sensitivity and around 81% specificity obtained in cross-validation and 80%/75% obtained in testing. Blood samples also contained most of the expanded thyroid clonotypes (frequency above 0.001), which suggests that blood repertoires may reflect thyroid immune responses.

Sequenced sample: blood. The sequence is built from TRBV2 and TRBJ2-5, with 12 middle bases fitting TRBD2. The sequence came from a woman aged 18-29 years with Graves' hyperthyroidism. The DNA sequence is TGTGCCAGCAGTGGATTGACTAGCGGGAGAGGAGAGACCCAGTACTTC. Protein translation: CASSGLTSGRGETQYF.